These 27 T cell receptor beta chains share one sample of origin, sequenced in a study of shared clonotypes between healthy human individuals. The protocol was immunoSEQ multiplex PCR, while the TCRdb copy is restricted to in-frame clones and leaves out a portion. This sample has 950,000 to 1,100,000 clones; about 70% occur once, and the top ten carry about 1.5%. The sample consisted of memory CD4+ T cells sorted from blood. Subset in this sample: CD45RA-negative fraction. The receptors here all came from a man aged 18-30 years in good health.

This rearrangement joins TRBV27 to TRBJ1-6; D gene ambiguous. CDR3 length: 14 residues. Germline values: CDR1 MNHEY, CDR2 SMNVEV (reference sequence). Trimming stripped 3 bases from V and 7 bases from J, with 10 bases between. CDR3 sequence (DNA): TGTGCCAGCAGTTTTGGACTGGGGAATTCACCCCTCCACTTT. Its translation: CASSFGLGNSPLHF.

This clone was picked up one time. The V gene is TRBV14, the J gene TRBJ1-1; D unclear. The CDR3 covers 13 residues. CDR1 and CDR2 from the germline V gene are SGHDN and FVKESK. The V gene lost 2 bases and the J gene lost 8 bases, with 12 bases spanning the gap. The CDR3 is CASSQIRAGEAFF. The CDR3 DNA sequence: TGTGCCAGCAGCCAAATAAGGGCTGGGGAAGCTTTCTTT.

This CDR3 is CAITREGGDTQYF. CDR3 DNA: TGTGCCATCACGCGGGAGGGCGGAGATACGCAGTATTTT. The chain joins TRBV10-3 to TRBJ2-3; 9 nucleotides agree with TRBD2. CDR1 and CDR2 (germline): ENHRY, SYGVKD. The CDR3 extends over 13 amino acids. Losses at the gene ends were 7 bases for V and 5 bases for J; bases not matched to a gene: 4.

CDR3 region: CASSLESLAKTQYF. In nucleotides, the CDR3 is TGTGCCAGCAGCTTAGAGTCTCTAGCTAAGACCCAGTACTTC. This chain connects TRBV7-2 to TRBJ2-5, with D possibly matching TRBD2 (5 bases). This CDR3 region has 14 residues. The germline V and J ends were trimmed by 1 base and 6 bases, with 12 bases remaining between them. Per the germline V gene, CDR1 is SGHTA and CDR2 is FQGNSA.

The chain is built from TRBV29-1 and TRBJ2-3; D is tentatively TRBD1 or TRBD2 (5 bases each). This CDR3 region has 14 residues. V was shortened by 7 bases and J by 1 base, with 15 bases between the two germline ends. Germline-derived CDR1 and CDR2 are SQVTM and ANQGSEA. CDR3 coding DNA: TGCAGCGGAGGGGCAGCACCTGGCACAGATACGCAGTATTTT. As protein: CSGGAAPGTDTQYF.

The CDR3 loop is CASSVTGDTDTQYF. CDR3 coding DNA: TGCGCCAGCAGCGTGACGGGAGACACAGATACGCAGTATTTT. The chain carries TRBV5-1 and TRBJ2-3; tentative D call: TRBD2 (6 bases). The V and J ends lost 4 bases and 2 bases respectively, with 11 bases between them. The germline V gene encodes CDR1 SGHRS and CDR2 YFSETQ. The CDR3 is 14 amino acids.

In its sample, this clone was seen once. The rearrangement uses TRBV6-6 and TRBJ2-2; 10 bases fit TRBD1. J lost 4 bases, V lost 7 bases, and 6 bases had no gene match. Germline lookup yields CDR1 MNHNY and CDR2 SVGAGI (reference sequence). The CDR3 has 15 residues. Here the CDR3 DNA reads TGTGCCAGCATGGTGGGACAGGGGTTCACCGGGGAGCTGTTTTTT. Translation gives CASMVGQGFTGELFF.

This clone occurred a few times. V and J are TRBV4-1 and TRBJ2-1; the match to TRBD2 covers 11 bases. V was pared by 3 bases and J by 2 bases, with 3 bases of the junction left unmatched. The CDR3 contains 16 residues. Per the germline V gene, CDR1 is MGHRA and CDR2 is YSYEKL. The CDR3 DNA sequence: TGCGCCAGCAGCCAGGGTAGCGGGGGGGCCTACAATGAGCAGTTCTTC. Residues: CASSQGSGGAYNEQFF.

The CDR3 bases are TGTGCCAGCATGACAGGGGGCGTCGGAAACACCATATATTTT. It yields the protein CASMTGGVGNTIYF. The chain joins TRBV6-1 to TRBJ1-3, with TRBD1 matching 10 bases. CDR1 is MNHNS and CDR2 is SASEGT in the germline V gene. V shed 7 bases, J shed 4 bases, and the junction held 4 bases outside the gene matches. This CDR3 region has 14 residues.

The V and J genes are TRBV30 and TRBJ1-3; D uncertain. The CDR3 is 13 residues long. Germline V lookup: CDR1 GTSNPN, CDR2 SVGIG (reference sequence). V shed 4 bases and J shed 2 bases, with 9 bases lying between them. The CDR3 sequence is CAWNAGPGNTIYF. The CDR3 DNA is TGTGCCTGGAACGCAGGCCCTGGAAACACCATATATTTT. Using reference TRBV30 and TRBJ1-3 for the parts outside the CDR3, the full variable domain is SQTIHQWPATLVQPVGSPLSLECTVEGTSNPNLYWYRQAAGRGLQLLFYSVGIGQISSEVPQNLSASRPQDRQFILSSKKLLLSDSGFYLCAWNAGPGNTIYFGEGSWLTVV.

The chain uses TRBV27 and TRBJ1-1; D unclear. Germline V gives CDR1 MNHEY, CDR2 SMNVEV (reference sequence). The CDR3 is made up of 15 amino acids. Trimming stripped 6 bases from V and 1 base from J, with 15 bases between. The CDR3 loop reads CASSSLGRGNTEAFF. The CDR3 bases are TGTGCCAGCAGCTCCCTCGGCCGGGGGAACACTGAAGCTTTCTTT.

The sample holds a few counts of this clone. This chain uses TRBV5-1 with TRBJ1-4; 7 nucleotides line up with TRBD1. This CDR3 has 15 residues. V lost 0 bases to trimming and J lost 4 bases; unmatched junction nucleotides: 3. Germline assignment: CDR1 SGHRS and CDR2 YFSETQ. CDR3 DNA: TGCGCCAGCAGCTTGGAGGGACAGAATAATGAAAAACTGTTTTTT. Translation gives CASSLEGQNNEKLFF. The entire variable domain, with the rest obtained from reference TRBV5-1 and TRBJ1-4, is as follows: KAGVTQTPRYLIKTRGQQVTLSCSPISGHRSVSWYQQTPGQGLQFLFEYFSETQRNKGNFPGRFSGRQFSNSRSEMNVSTLELGDSALYLCASSLEGQNNEKLFFGSGTQLSVL.

V gene TRBV4-1 combines with J gene TRBJ1-6, with 7 bases aligning to TRBD1. This CDR3 contains 18 residues. The J segment lost 8 bases and the V segment lost 0 bases, leaving 13 bases of the junction unmatched. Germline CDR1 MGHRA, CDR2 YSYEKL. The CDR3 bases are TGCGCCAGCAGCCAAGAAGGCTTCCGGACAGGTGGGGATTCACCCCTCCACTTT. As protein: CASSQEGFRTGGDSPLHF.

The chain combines TRBV6-4 with TRBJ1-1; the D is unclear. Germline-derived CDR1 and CDR2 are MRHNA and SNTAGT. The CDR3 spans 13 residues. V dropped 4 bases and J dropped 3 bases, with 9 bases sitting between them. The CDR3 region has the DNA TGTGCCAGCAGTGTCCGTGTGGACACTGAAGCTTTCTTT. This gives the protein CASSVRVDTEAFF.

The CDR3 sequence: CASTDRANYGYTF. In DNA form, the CDR3 reads TGTGCCAGTACGGATAGGGCTAACTATGGCTACACCTTC. V is TRBV19 and J is TRBJ1-2; D not resolved. Germline CDR1 reads LNHDA; CDR2 reads SQIVND (reference sequence). The length of the CDR3 is 13 residues. V lost 7 bases and J 0 bases, leaving 9 bases between the germline ends.

V is TRBV5-4 and J is TRBJ1-4, with 9 bases fitting TRBD1. Germline V gene sequence: CDR1 SGHNT, CDR2 YYREEE (reference sequence). The CDR3 covers 16 residues. V shed 2 bases, J shed 7 bases, and the junction held 9 bases outside the gene matches. The DNA for the CDR3 is TGTGCCAGCAGCTTAAACGGACAGGGGAGAGGTGAAAAACTGTTTTTT. As protein: CASSLNGQGRGEKLFF.

V gene TRBV4-3 combines with J gene TRBJ1-1; D uncertain. CDR1 is LGHNA and CDR2 is YSLEER in the germline V gene. Between the trimmed V and J ends, which lost 0 bases and 2 bases, there was a span of 10 bases. The CDR3 sequence is 15 residues long. CDR3 loop: CASSQDPFSNTEAFF. The CDR3 DNA reads TGCGCCAGCAGCCAAGACCCCTTTTCAAACACTGAAGCTTTCTTT.

This chain uses TRBV27 with TRBJ2-1; 13 bases align to TRBD2. V shed 5 bases and J 8 bases; nucleotides not matched to a gene: 6. There are 15 residues in the CDR3. Germline lookup yields CDR1 MNHEY and CDR2 SMNVEV (reference sequence). CDR3 residues: CASSLGLAGVHEQFF. Written as DNA, the CDR3 is TGTGCCAGCAGTCTCGGACTAGCGGGGGTCCATGAGCAGTTCTTC.

This sequence joins TRBV7-9 and TRBJ2-7; D remains unclear. The CDR3 totals 14 residues. Germline CDR1 reads SEHNR; CDR2 reads FQNEAQ (reference sequence). The V gene lost 1 base and the J gene lost 3 bases, with 10 bases spanning the gap. In nucleotides, the CDR3 is TGTGCCAGCAGCTTAGGGACGGAATACTACGAGCAGTACTTC. Translation: CASSLGTEYYEQYF.

V usage is TRBV7-2 and J usage is TRBJ2-2; TRBD2 matches at 10 bases. V lost 5 bases and J lost 7; bases outside the gene matches: 10. CDR1 SGHTA and CDR2 FQGNSA come from the germline V gene. CDR3 length: 16 residues. The DNA for the CDR3 is TGTGCCAGCAGCCTAGAGCGGGGGGGCCTTCTCGGGGAGCTGTTTTTT. This codes for CASSLERGGLLGELFF.

CDR3: CASSLATAPNEQFF. The DNA of the CDR3 is TGTGCCAGCAGCTTAGCCACAGCCCCTAATGAGCAGTTCTTC. The rearrangement links TRBV7-9 to TRBJ2-1, with no clear D. The CDR3 has 14 residues. CDR1 and CDR2 (germline): SEHNR, FQNEAQ (reference sequence). Between the trimmed V and J ends, which lost 0 bases and 7 bases, there was a span of 10 bases. Drawing the rest from reference TRBV7-9 and TRBJ2-1, the complete variable domain is DTGVSQNPRHKITKRGQNVTFRCDPISEHNRLYWYRQTLGQGPEFLTYFQNEAQLEKSRLLSDRFSAERPKGSFSTLEIQRTEQGDSAMYLCASSLATAPNEQFFGPGTRLTVL.

The chain has TRBV7-2 and TRBJ2-7; D is unresolved. V was cut by 2 bases and J by 3 bases, with 8 bases left in between. The CDR3 is 13 residues long. Germline V lookup: CDR1 SGHTA, CDR2 FQGNSA. In DNA, the CDR3 is TGTGCCAGCAGCTTACAAGACGGCTACGAGCAGTACTTC. It codes for CASSLQDGYEQYF.

This clone was observed many times. V gene TRBV2 combines with J gene TRBJ1-6, with D possibly matching TRBD1 (5 bases). V was trimmed by 8 bases and J by 6 bases, leaving 14 bases between them. Germline V gene sequence: CDR1 SNHLY, CDR2 FYNNEI. The CDR3 consists of 14 residues. CDR3 sequence reads: CASGGRDGNSPLHF. CDR3 nucleotides: TGTGCCAGCGGGGGAAGGGATGGTAATTCACCCCTCCACTTT.

On this clone itself: In this CDR3 the conserved last residue, phenylalanine or tryptophan, is missing, so a read error is likely. This sequence joins TRBV5-1 and TRBJ1-1; D gene ambiguous. From germline, CDR1 is SGHRS and CDR2 YFSETQ. There are 14 residues in the CDR3. V was pared by 4 bases and J by 0 bases, with 10 bases between. CDR3 nucleotide sequence: TGCGCCAGCAGCACGAATACGATGAACACTGAAGCTTTCCTT. As protein: CASSTNTMNTEAFL.

This chain joins TRBV7-2 and TRBJ1-6; possibly TRBD1 for D (6 bases). V was cut by 1 base and J by 8 bases, with 15 bases left in between. CDR3 length: 16 residues. Germline CDR1 is SGHTA and CDR2 is FQGNSA. The CDR3 sequence is CASSLVGGASYSPLHF. The CDR3, as DNA: TGTGCCAGCAGCTTAGTGGGGGGCGCTTCGTATTCACCCCTCCACTTT.

V usage is TRBV18 and J usage is TRBJ1-1; D call uncertain. Trimming removed 0 bases from V and 5 bases from J, with 16 bases in between. Looked up from germline, CDR1 is KGHSH and CDR2 is LQKENI. CDR3 size: 16 residues. The CDR3 DNA reads as TGTGCCAGCTCACCACCCCATCTTGTAAGAGGGACTGAAGCTTTCTTT. As protein: CASSPPHLVRGTEAFF.

The chain employs TRBV29-1 and TRBJ1-1; D might be TRBD1 (6 bases). Per germline, CDR1 SQVTM and CDR2 ANQGSEA. The germline V and J ends were trimmed by 5 bases and 4 bases, with 17 bases remaining between them. This CDR3 contains 14 residues. CDR3 nucleotide sequence: TGCAGCGTTACGGGAAAGGTGGGGGCCACTGAAGCTTTCTTT. It yields the protein CSVTGKVGATEAFF.